A selection of T cell receptor beta chains follows, all from one sample in a study of shared clonotypes between healthy human individuals. Sequencing used immunoSEQ multiplex PCR; TCRdb keeps in-frame clones, though not all of them. The top ten clones hold about 1.5% of a sample with around 1 million clones, approximately 80% of them seen once. The specimen sequenced was memory CD4+ T cells sorted from blood. All receptors derive from a man younger than 30 in good health. Both conserved end residues are part of each CDR3. Fields, in order: J gene, D gene, V gene, clone size, CDR3 protein, CDR3 DNA. D genes are given only for firm matches. Clone size is stated in some rows and not others, as once, few, many or a class when expanded.

J gene: TRBJ1-5
D gene: NA
V gene: TRBV7-2
clone size: NA
CDR3 protein: CASSLYAGSNQPQHF
CDR3 DNA: TGTGCCAGCAGCTTGTACGCAGGGTCCAATCAGCCCCAGCATTTT

J gene: TRBJ2-3
D gene: NA
V gene: TRBV18
clone size: NA
CDR3 protein: CASSPPQRGSYTQYF
CDR3 DNA: TGTGCCAGCTCACCACCGCAACGGGGCTCATATACGCAGTATTTT

J gene: TRBJ2-1
D gene: TRBD1
V gene: TRBV18
clone size: few
CDR3 protein: CASSPGQGLMYNEQFF
CDR3 DNA: TGTGCCAGCTCACCGGGACAGGGACTAATGTACAATGAGCAGTTCTTC

J gene: TRBJ2-5
D gene: TRBD2
V gene: TRBV10-3
clone size: NA
CDR3 protein: CATGGAVQETQYF
CDR3 DNA: TGTGCCACGGGGGGGGCGGTCCAAGAGACCCAGTACTTC

J gene: TRBJ1-2
D gene: TRBD1
V gene: TRBV2
clone size: NA
CDR3 protein: CASSDYLPGQGSGYTF
CDR3 DNA: TGTGCCAGCAGTGACTATCTCCCGGGACAGGGATCTGGCTACACCTTC

J gene: TRBJ2-7
D gene: NA
V gene: TRBV5-3
clone size: NA
CDR3 protein: CARARRGESSSYEQYF
CDR3 DNA: TGTGCCAGAGCCCGGAGGGGGGAATCTAGCTCCTACGAGCAGTACTTC

J gene: TRBJ1-1
D gene: NA
V gene: TRBV29-1
clone size: NA
CDR3 protein: CSVGGMNTEAFF
CDR3 DNA: TGCAGCGTCGGCGGCATGAACACTGAAGCTTTCTTT

J gene: TRBJ2-7
D gene: TRBD1
V gene: TRBV18
clone size: NA
CDR3 protein: CASSPGQGGEQYF
CDR3 DNA: TGTGCCAGCTCCCCGGGACAGGGAGGCGAGCAGTACTTC

J gene: TRBJ1-2
D gene: NA
V gene: TRBV10-3
clone size: NA
CDR3 protein: CAISESEYGYTF
CDR3 DNA: TGTGCCATCAGTGAGTCGGAGTATGGCTACACCTTC

J gene: TRBJ2-7
D gene: TRBD2
V gene: TRBV5-1
clone size: NA
CDR3 protein: CASSLDGRTSYEQYF
CDR3 DNA: TGCGCCAGCAGCTTGGACGGGAGGACCTCCTACGAGCAGTACTTC

J gene: TRBJ2-5
D gene: NA
V gene: TRBV15
clone size: NA
CDR3 protein: CATSRDQDGRSETQYF
CDR3 DNA: TGTGCCACCAGCAGAGATCAGGATGGAAGGTCAGAGACCCAGTACTTC

J gene: TRBJ2-5
D gene: NA
V gene: TRBV7-2
clone size: NA
CDR3 protein: CASSPPRDPETQYF
CDR3 DNA: TGTGCCAGCAGTCCGCCTCGGGACCCAGAGACCCAGTACTTC

J gene: TRBJ2-5
D gene: TRBD2
V gene: TRBV7-2
clone size: NA
CDR3 protein: CASSFGGGQETQYF
CDR3 DNA: TGTGCCAGCAGCTTTGGCGGGGGCCAAGAGACCCAGTACTTC

J gene: TRBJ2-7
D gene: NA
V gene: TRBV27
clone size: NA
CDR3 protein: CASSFGQTYSDEQYF
CDR3 DNA: TGTGCCAGCAGTTTTGGGCAGACTTATTCTGACGAGCAGTACTTC

J gene: TRBJ1-6
D gene: TRBD1
V gene: TRBV6-1
clone size: NA
CDR3 protein: CASSGDRVFLHF
CDR3 DNA: TGTGCCAGCAGTGGGGACAGGGTTTTCCTCCACTTT

J gene: TRBJ2-1
D gene: TRBD2
V gene: TRBV7-4
clone size: NA
CDR3 protein: CASSLALREGRNEQFF
CDR3 DNA: TGTGCCAGCAGCTTAGCGTTGCGGGAGGGCCGCAATGAGCAGTTCTTC

J gene: TRBJ2-7
D gene: NA
V gene: TRBV5-1
clone size: few
CDR3 protein: CASSLNQYDEQYF
CDR3 DNA: TGCGCCAGCAGCTTGAATCAGTACGACGAGCAGTACTTC

J gene: TRBJ2-3
D gene: NA
V gene: TRBV30
clone size: NA
CDR3 protein: CAWRRGRAITDTQYF
CDR3 DNA: TGTGCCTGGAGGAGGGGAAGGGCCATAACCGATACGCAGTATTTT

J gene: TRBJ2-1
D gene: TRBD1
V gene: TRBV11-3
clone size: NA
CDR3 protein: CASSPGQLQDNEQFF
CDR3 DNA: TGTGCCAGCAGCCCGGGACAGCTCCAAGACAATGAGCAGTTCTTC

J gene: TRBJ1-2
D gene: TRBD1
V gene: TRBV28
clone size: NA
CDR3 protein: CASSRWDSTLYGYTF
CDR3 DNA: TGTGCCAGCAGTCGATGGGACAGCACCCTCTATGGCTACACCTTC

J gene: TRBJ1-6
D gene: NA
V gene: TRBV27
clone size: NA
CDR3 protein: CASSLGAGNSPLHF
CDR3 DNA: TGTGCCAGCAGTTTAGGAGCCGGTAATTCACCCCTCCACTTT

J gene: TRBJ2-5
D gene: TRBD2
V gene: TRBV10-3
clone size: once
CDR3 protein: CAISDPGLAVAETQYF
CDR3 DNA: TGTGCCATCAGTGACCCCGGACTAGCGGTTGCGGAGACCCAGTACTTC

J gene: TRBJ2-7
D gene: NA
V gene: TRBV10-3
clone size: NA
CDR3 protein: CAVTGTSKHEQYF
CDR3 DNA: TGTGCCGTAACCGGGACATCGAAACACGAGCAGTACTTC

J gene: TRBJ2-7
D gene: TRBD1
V gene: TRBV10-3
clone size: many
CDR3 protein: CAISGMVDRGEQYF
CDR3 DNA: TGTGCCATCAGTGGGATGGTGGACAGGGGCGAGCAGTACTTC

J gene: TRBJ2-3
D gene: NA
V gene: TRBV7-8
clone size: NA
CDR3 protein: CASSFPPLTDTQYF
CDR3 DNA: TGTGCCAGCAGCTTTCCCCCCTTGACAGATACGCAGTATTTT

J gene: TRBJ2-3
D gene: NA
V gene: TRBV4-2
clone size: once
CDR3 protein: CASSQGMGTLRTQYF
CDR3 DNA: TGTGCCAGCAGCCAAGGAATGGGCACCCTGAGGACGCAGTATTTT

J gene: TRBJ2-3
D gene: NA
V gene: TRBV7-9
clone size: NA
CDR3 protein: CASSRDTSTDTQYF
CDR3 DNA: TGTGCCAGCAGCCGGGACACCAGCACAGATACGCAGTATTTT

J gene: TRBJ2-2
D gene: TRBD2
V gene: TRBV27
clone size: NA
CDR3 protein: CASSLWGLAGGGELFF
CDR3 DNA: TGTGCCAGCAGCCTATGGGGACTAGCGGGAGGGGGGGAGCTGTTTTTT

J gene: TRBJ2-3
D gene: NA
V gene: TRBV2
clone size: NA
CDR3 protein: CASSEAGPITDTQYF
CDR3 DNA: TGTGCCAGCAGTGAAGCAGGGCCCATCACAGATACGCAGTATTTT

J gene: TRBJ1-3
D gene: NA
V gene: TRBV12-5
clone size: NA
CDR3 protein: CASGNGALTGNTIYF
CDR3 DNA: TGTGCTAGTGGTAACGGGGCGCTCACTGGAAACACCATATATTTT

J gene: TRBJ2-1
D gene: TRBD2
V gene: TRBV10-3
clone size: NA
CDR3 protein: CATRAAGGLSYNEQFF
CDR3 DNA: TGTGCCACCCGAGCAGCGGGGGGCCTTTCCTACAATGAGCAGTTCTTC

J gene: TRBJ1-1
D gene: TRBD1
V gene: TRBV6-1
clone size: NA
CDR3 protein: CASSAGTANTEAFF
CDR3 DNA: TGTGCCAGCAGTGCCGGGACAGCGAACACTGAAGCTTTCTTT

J gene: TRBJ1-1
D gene: TRBD1
V gene: TRBV18
clone size: NA
CDR3 protein: CASSPREGANTEAFF
CDR3 DNA: TGTGCCAGCTCACCACGGGAGGGGGCGAACACTGAAGCTTTCTTT

J gene: TRBJ2-1
D gene: NA
V gene: TRBV18
clone size: NA
CDR3 protein: CASSPPWGSPSSYNEQFF
CDR3 DNA: TGTGCCAGCTCACCACCCTGGGGTAGCCCAAGCTCCTACAATGAGCAGTTCTTC

J gene: TRBJ2-3
D gene: NA
V gene: TRBV2
clone size: once
CDR3 protein: CASRGTRDTQYF
CDR3 DNA: TGTGCCAGCAGGGGGACTCGGGATACGCAGTATTTT

J gene: TRBJ2-7
D gene: NA
V gene: TRBV4-3
clone size: NA
CDR3 protein: CASSQGRQGLYEQYF
CDR3 DNA: TGCGCCAGCAGCCAGGGGAGACAGGGACTTTACGAGCAGTACTTC

J gene: TRBJ1-2
D gene: NA
V gene: TRBV28
clone size: NA
CDR3 protein: CASRSGARGYTF
CDR3 DNA: TGTGCCAGCAGATCAGGGGCGCGCGGCTACACCTTC

J gene: TRBJ1-5
D gene: NA
V gene: TRBV15
clone size: NA
CDR3 protein: CATSRDSGGWQPQHF
CDR3 DNA: TGTGCCACCAGCAGAGATTCGGGGGGCTGGCAGCCCCAGCATTTT

J gene: TRBJ2-3
D gene: TRBD1
V gene: TRBV19
clone size: few
CDR3 protein: CASSIGTGGTDTQYF
CDR3 DNA: TGTGCCAGTAGTATAGGGACAGGGGGCACAGATACGCAGTATTTT

J gene: TRBJ2-5
D gene: NA
V gene: TRBV7-9
clone size: NA
CDR3 protein: CASSPQQETQYF
CDR3 DNA: TGTGCCAGCAGTCCACAGCAAGAGACCCAGTACTTC

J gene: TRBJ2-2
D gene: NA
V gene: TRBV30
clone size: NA
CDR3 protein: CAWFDTNTGELFF
CDR3 DNA: TGTGCCTGGTTCGACACGAACACCGGGGAGCTGTTTTTT

J gene: TRBJ1-1
D gene: TRBD1
V gene: TRBV5-1
clone size: once
CDR3 protein: CASSFYGTDTEAFF
CDR3 DNA: TGCGCCAGCAGCTTCTACGGGACAGACACTGAAGCTTTCTTT

J gene: TRBJ1-1
D gene: NA
V gene: TRBV29-1
clone size: NA
CDR3 protein: CSVVREGGTEAFF
CDR3 DNA: TGCAGCGTTGTTCGTGAGGGGGGAACTGAAGCTTTCTTT

J gene: TRBJ2-1
D gene: TRBD2
V gene: TRBV10-2
clone size: once
CDR3 protein: CASRSGGANEQFF
CDR3 DNA: TGCGCCAGTCGTAGCGGGGGGGCAAACGAGCAGTTCTTC

J gene: TRBJ2-3
D gene: TRBD2
V gene: TRBV10-2
clone size: NA
CDR3 protein: CASTLAGGIYTQYF
CDR3 DNA: TGCGCCAGCACTCTAGCGGGGGGGATTTATACGCAGTATTTT

J gene: TRBJ1-1
D gene: NA
V gene: TRBV7-8
clone size: NA
CDR3 protein: CASSLESVLNTEAFF
CDR3 DNA: TGTGCCAGCAGCTTAGAATCGGTGTTGAACACTGAAGCTTTCTTT

J gene: TRBJ1-4
D gene: NA
V gene: TRBV5-4
clone size: NA
CDR3 protein: CASSQSTRMGEKLFF
CDR3 DNA: TGTGCCAGCAGCCAATCAACTCGCATGGGTGAAAAACTGTTTTTT

J gene: TRBJ1-6
D gene: NA
V gene: TRBV4-1
clone size: many
CDR3 protein: CASSQETGGARGNSPLHF
CDR3 DNA: TGCGCCAGCAGCCAAGAAACTGGGGGGGCACGGGGAAATTCACCCCTCCACTTT

J gene: TRBJ2-7
D gene: NA
V gene: TRBV5-1
clone size: NA
CDR3 protein: CASSRDRAYEQYF
CDR3 DNA: TGCGCCAGCTCCCGGGACCGAGCCTACGAGCAGTACTTC